The entry below describes one T cell receptor (beta chain). Assay used: immunoSEQ multiplex PCR; TCRdb lists only in-frame clones, some missing. The table lists approximately 1,500,000 clones, 95% to 99% of them singletons. Memory CD4+ cells were the fraction left after CD45RA+ naive selection. The data belong to a study of shared clonotypes between healthy human individuals. Study-level information: CD4 naive and CD4 memory each took three plates per donor, while CD8 naive took two and CD8 memory one.

Specimen: naive CD4+ T cells sorted from blood. The subset here: CD45RA+ positively selected. The sequence was collected from a man aged 30 to 39 in good health.

CDR3 protein: CSVSLGGRYNEQFF. The CDR3 DNA is TGCAGCGTTTCGCTAGGGGGGCGTTACAATGAGCAGTTCTTC. This chain links TRBV29-1 with TRBJ2-1; the D gene could be TRBD1 or TRBD2 (6 bases each). Trimming left V 5 bases short and J 4 bases short, with 15 bases between. Germline V gene sequence: CDR1 SQVTM, CDR2 ANQGSEA. This CDR3 is built from 14 residues.